Below, 13 T cell receptor beta chains from the same sample are listed, as sequenced in a study of somatic mutations in cytotoxic T cells in rheumatoid arthritis. Method: immunoSEQ multiplex PCR; TCRdb's copy keeps in-frame clones and lacks some. The table has approximately 20,000 clones, 86% seen once; the top ten hold about 15%. Sequenced: CD8+ T cells sorted from blood. These receptors were obtained from a man aged 35 to 55 in good health.

This clone was counted once. The rearrangement joins TRBV21-1 to TRBJ1-2; the table gives TRBD1 as D, unverified against the DNA. TRBV21-1 is a documented pseudogene. The CDR3 is 19 residues long. The CDR3 DNA sequence: TGTGCCAGCAGCAAAGACTCATGGGACACCCGAAGCCCTTCCTATGGCTACACCTTC. This translates into CASSKDSWDTRSPSYGYTF.

The chain links TRBV27 to TRBJ2-5; 11 bases line up with TRBD2. Germline V gene data show CDR1 as MNHEY and CDR2 as SMNVEV (reference sequence). This CDR3 has 16 residues. Trimming took 5 bases from V and 1 from J; bases not matched to a gene: 6. In DNA form, the CDR3 reads TGTGCCAGCAGTCGACTAGCGGGGCTAACCCAAGAGACCCAGTACTTC. Encoded protein: CASSRLAGLTQETQYF.

V gene TRBV4-1 combines with J gene TRBJ1-1; possibly TRBD1 for D (6 bases). V was clipped by 1 base and J by 10 bases, with 16 bases between them. CDR1 is MGHRA, CDR2 YSYEKL, per germline. This CDR3 has 14 amino acids. CDR3 region: CASSQVGGASAAFF. The CDR3 DNA reads TGCGCCAGCAGCCAAGTTGGGGGGGCCTCTGCAGCTTTCTTT.

The chain has TRBV5-4 and TRBJ2-4, with 10 bases identical to TRBD1. The J segment lost 8 bases and the V segment lost 5 bases, leaving 7 bases of the junction unmatched. CDR1 and CDR2 (germline): SGHNT, YYREEE (reference sequence). This CDR3 contains 14 residues. This chain's CDR3 is CASSSRTGGDIQYF. The CDR3 coding sequence is TGTGCCAGCAGTTCTCGGACAGGGGGGGACATTCAGTACTTC.

V gene TRBV27 combines with J gene TRBJ1-5; unclear D gene. Germline V gene sequence: CDR1 MNHEY, CDR2 SMNVEV (reference sequence). V gave up 8 bases and J gave up 0 bases, with 8 bases separating them. CDR3 length: 13 amino acids. The CDR3 spells CASGRFSNQPQHF. CDR3 coding DNA: TGTGCCAGCGGAAGGTTTAGCAATCAGCCCCAGCATTTT.

This clone was counted only a few times. The chain uses TRBV7-6 and TRBJ2-7; D remains ambiguous. Germline V gene sequence: CDR1 SGHVS, CDR2 FNYEAQ. There are 14 residues in the CDR3. V gave up 5 bases and J gave up 0 bases, with 11 bases separating them. The CDR3 nucleotides are TGTGCCAGCAGCGCCTACGGAAGCTCCTACGAGCAGTACTTC. Encoded protein: CASSAYGSSYEQYF.

The V and J genes are TRBV4-1 and TRBJ2-5; 9 bases are shared with TRBD1. This CDR3 contains 14 residues. V trimming: 3 bases; J trimming: 5 bases; junction bases outside the gene matches: 4. Germline V gene sequence: CDR1 MGHRA, CDR2 YSYEKL. The CDR3 protein is CASSQGQGSETQYF. The CDR3 DNA sequence: TGCGCCAGCAGCCAGGGACAGGGTTCGGAGACCCAGTACTTC.

The chain combines TRBV11-2 with TRBJ2-7; the D gene is possibly TRBD1 (6 bases). CDR3 length: 15 amino acids. CDR1 and CDR2 from the germline V gene are SGHAT and FQNNGV. Trimming stripped 8 bases from V and 0 bases from J, with 17 bases between. Written as DNA, the CDR3 is TGTGCCAGCCGACCACTACGGGACACCTCCTACGAGCAGTACTTC. The encoded protein is CASRPLRDTSYEQYF.

V gene TRBV2 combines with J gene TRBJ2-7; D ambiguous. Per germline, CDR1 SNHLY and CDR2 FYNNEI. The CDR3 has 12 amino acids. Trimming stripped 2 bases from V and 4 bases from J, with 6 bases between. CDR3 bases: TGTGCCAGCAGTGAAAACGATTACGAGCAGTACTTC. Residues: CASSENDYEQYF.

Only a few counts were recorded for this clone. The chain is built from TRBV7-9 and TRBJ2-7; D gene uncertain. Germline V gene sequence: CDR1 SEHNR, CDR2 FQNEAQ (reference sequence). V lost 2 bases and J 1 base, leaving 9 bases between the germline ends. There are 14 residues in the CDR3. This CDR3 is CASSLKGRSYEQYF. CDR3 sequence (DNA): TGTGCCAGCAGCTTAAAGGGCAGGTCCTACGAGCAGTACTTC.

The CDR3 nucleotides are TGTGCCAGCTCACCACAGTGGAAGGGGGCCATATCTGGGGCCAACGTCCTGACTTTC. Its protein product is CASSPQWKGAISGANVLTF. The chain recombines TRBV18 with TRBJ2-6, with 7 nucleotides matching TRBD1. CDR1 is KGHSH, CDR2 LQKENI, per germline. The length of the CDR3 is 19 residues. V lost 1 base and J lost 1; bases outside the gene matches: 10.

Only a few counts were recorded for this clone. J is TRBJ2-7 and V is TRBV6-4; D gene unclear. CDR3 length: 10 amino acids. Per the germline V gene, CDR1 is MRHNA and CDR2 is SNTAGT. Trimming shortened V by 7 bases and J by 3 bases, and 4 bases separated the two germline ends. CDR3 DNA sequence: TGTGCCAGCAACATCTACGAGCAGTACTTC. Its protein product is CASNIYEQYF.

DNA for the CDR3: TGTGCCAGCAGCTTACCAGACAGGGGGATCTCCTACGAGCAGTACTTC. Protein sequence: CASSLPDRGISYEQYF. The rearrangement joins TRBV7-9 to TRBJ2-7; 9 bases are shared with TRBD1. The germline CDR1 and CDR2 sequences are SEHNR and FQNEAQ (reference sequence). The CDR3 sequence is 16 residues long. Unmatched junction bases numbered 5, after V lost 2 bases and J lost 0 bases. Supplemented by reference TRBV7-9 and TRBJ2-7, the full variable domain reads DTGVSQNPRHKITKRGQNVTFRCDPISEHNRLYWYRQTLGQGPEFLTYFQNEAQLEKSRLLSDRFSAERPKGSFSTLEIQRTEQGDSAMYLCASSLPDRGISYEQYFGPGTRLTVT.